The rows below give T cell receptor beta chains drawn from one sample of a study of T cell responses to AZD1222 COVID-19 vaccine. Assay used: immunoSEQ multiplex PCR; TCRdb lists only in-frame clones, some missing. Among 99,000 or so clones listed, more than 75% were seen once. This material consisted of peripheral blood, taken on day 0 of AZD1222 vaccination. These receptors all come from an adult in good health. The CDR3 runs from the conserved cysteine through the conserved F or W. A D gene is named only where the DNA matches it firmly. The size entry is marked missing in some rows and otherwise reads once, few, many or a size class.

TGTGCCAGCAGCTTGGACGGGGTACAAGAGACCCAGTACTTC,CASSLDGVQETQYF,.,.,TRBV5-6,TRBJ2-5,14
TGTGCCAGCAGCGTCGGACAGGGTAATTCACCCCTCCACTTT,CASSVGQGNSPLHF,.,TRBD1,TRBV2,TRBJ1-6,14
TGCGCCAGCAGCCCCGGGACTATTCACTACGAGCAGTACTTC,CASSPGTIHYEQYF,.,TRBD2,TRBV5-1,TRBJ2-7,14
TGTGCCAGCAGTTCCGCTGGCACAGATACGCAGTATTTT,CASSSAGTDTQYF,.,.,TRBV27,TRBJ2-3,13
TGCAGCGCCCGAGGTAGCGGTCCCTACAATGAGCAGTTCTTC,CSARGSGPYNEQFF,.,.,TRBV29-1,TRBJ2-1,14
TGTGCCAGCACCGAGGGACTAGCGGGAGCGGGCGGGGAGCTGTTTTTT,CASTEGLAGAGGELFF,.,TRBD2,TRBV2,TRBJ2-2,16
TGCAGCGTTTTGGCATCCGTGGCAGGGCTTGCCCCGTATGGCTACACCTTC,CSVLASVAGLAPYGYTF,.,.,TRBV29-1,TRBJ1-2,17
TGCAGCGTTCAGTCAGCTAGGGGCACAGATACGCAGTATTTT,CSVQSARGTDTQYF,.,.,TRBV29-1,TRBJ2-3,14
TGCAGCGTTGGAGGACATCTGCTCACAGATACGCAGTATTTT,CSVGGHLLTDTQYF,.,.,TRBV29-1,TRBJ2-3,14
TGTGCCAGCAGTTACTCCAGGAGCTCCTACGAGCAGTACTTC,CASSYSRSSYEQYF,once,.,TRBV6-5,TRBJ2-7,14
TGTGCCAGCAGTTACCGGGGCAATCAGCCCCAGCATTTT,CASSYRGNQPQHF,.,.,TRBV6-5,TRBJ1-5,13
TGTGCCAGCAGCCCAGGGGGCGCTTCCTCAGATACGCAGTATTTT,CASSPGGASSDTQYF,.,TRBD1,TRBV11-2,TRBJ2-3,15
TGTGCCAGCAGTTACTCGAGTAGTTCACCCCTCCACTTT,CASSYSSSSPLHF,.,.,TRBV6-2/TRBV6-3,TRBJ1-6,13
.,CASSKGPWAGGTGELFF,.,.,TRBV21-1,TRBJ2-2,17
TGTGCCAGCAGCTTAGGAGTATGGGCCGGGTTTAATGAGCAGTTCTTC,CASSLGVWAGFNEQFF,.,.,TRBV7-8,TRBJ2-1,16
TGTGCCACCAGCAGAGACAGAGGGCGACTGGGCACTGAAGCTTTCTTT,CATSRDRGRLGTEAFF,.,.,TRBV15,TRBJ1-1,16
TGTGCCAGCAGTTTGGGGGGGGCAGGGCAGCCCCAGCATTTT,CASSLGGAGQPQHF,.,.,TRBV28,TRBJ1-5,14
TGTGCCATCGCAGGGGGCGCGGGCACCGGGGAGCTGTTTTTT,CAIAGGAGTGELFF,.,TRBD1,TRBV10-3,TRBJ2-2,14
TGCGCCAGCAGTCTTTGGGGGGGAGATACTGAAGCTTTCTTT,CASSLWGGDTEAFF,.,.,TRBV5-1,TRBJ1-1,14
TGTGCCAGCTCGTCCCCCTTAAGAGGGGCTTTTAGCAATCAGCCCCAGCATTTT,CASSSPLRGAFSNQPQHF,.,.,TRBV28,TRBJ1-5,18
TGTGCCAGCAGCTTATCGGACACCTACGAGCAGTACTTC,CASSLSDTYEQYF,few,.,TRBV7-3,TRBJ2-7,13
TGTGCCACCAGTGACACAGGGCGGGCGGAGCCCCAGCATTTT,CATSDTGRAEPQHF,.,.,TRBV24-1,TRBJ1-5,14
TGTGCCGGTACAGGGGGCAACTATGGCTACACCTTC,CAGTGGNYGYTF,.,TRBD1,TRBV30,TRBJ1-2,12
TGTGCCAGCTCACCAAGGGGACTAGAAGGGCTGACCCAGTACTTC,CASSPRGLEGLTQYF,.,TRBD2,TRBV18,TRBJ2-5,15
TGTGCCAGCAGCTACGGGTTGTACACCGGGGAGCTGTTTTTT,CASSYGLYTGELFF,.,.,TRBV7-2,TRBJ2-2,14